The present T cell receptor beta chain was sequenced within a study of T cell responses to AZD1222 COVID-19 vaccine. Study-level points and caveats: With dominance at 160-218 and 743-854, vaccine-associated CD4 TCRs spanned spike. Sampling captured repertoires only after the peak T cell response. Possibly, clonal diversity was underestimated; donors were largely white British and included more females. The study found Spike-specific TCR breadth and depth rose after two AZD1222 doses.

Deletions cut 4 bases from V and 9 bases from J, with 15 bases between. The CDR3 is made up of 13 amino acids. Germline V gene lookup returns CDR1 MDHEN and CDR2 SYDVKM. This clone turned up a few times. The target antigen is unknown. Assay: immunoSEQ multiplex PCR; the TCRdb copy retains only in-frame clones and omits some. The sample includes roughly 130,000 clones, around nine tenths of them seen just once. Specimen: peripheral blood, collected on day 0 of AZD1222 vaccination. The receptor comes from an adult in good health. The chain combines TRBV28 with TRBJ1-1; no clear D. CDR3 bases: TGTGCCAGCAGTTCCCCGGACGTGGAAAAAGCTTTCTTT. Translating it yields CASSSPDVEKAFF.